Presented here are 17 T cell receptor beta chains from one specimen sequenced in a study of T cells in Graves' hyperthyroidism and ophthalmopathy (dated by TCRdb to the late 2010s). Library method: multiplex PCR. TCRdb shows the sequencer as Illumina HiSeq 2000. The TCR beta CDR3 regions were amplified from RNA transcripts. For the first round of RT-PCR on the TCR CDR3, the HTBI primer set was used together with the Qiagen OneStep RT-PCR kit. Using fastp trimming at Q25 and MiXCR clonotype assembly, TCRdb reanalyzed the public sequencing data and kept in-frame beta chains. Rows with a matching CDR3 protein are joined into one entry that keeps the most common DNA and genes. The sample profile shows over 150,000 distinct CDR3 sequences; less than 20% of them were found once. The ten largest make up 53% of the sample. The sample comprised blood. These receptors originate from a woman aged 45-65 years with Graves' hyperthyroidism.

This clonotype was seen at least ten times. CDR3 loop: CATTWGQENYGYTF. The CDR3 nucleotides are TGTGCCACGACCTGGGGTCAGGAGAACTATGGCTACACCTTC. This rearrangement joins TRBV5-6 to TRBJ1-2, with unresolved D. Per the germline V gene, CDR1 is SGHDT and CDR2 is YYEEEE. V dropped 9 bases and J dropped 2 bases, with 17 bases sitting between them. This CDR3 is 14 amino acids long.

The rearrangement links TRBV19 to TRBJ1-5; D perhaps matches TRBD1 (6 bases). The CDR3 spans 12 residues. V was trimmed by 5 bases and J by 7 bases, leaving 9 bases between them. Germline V gene lookup returns CDR1 LNHDA and CDR2 SQIVND (reference sequence). The DNA for the CDR3 is TGTGCCAGTAGTCGGGGGCAACAGCCCCAGCATTTT. Protein sequence: CASSRGQQPQHF.

There are many counts of this clonotype. The chain combines TRBV28 with TRBJ1-1; the D gene is possibly TRBD1 (5 bases). Germline CDR1 is MDHEN and CDR2 is SYDVKM. V was trimmed by 9 bases and J by 3 bases, leaving 11 bases between them. This CDR3 contains 12 residues. The DNA of the CDR3 is TGTGCCAGTGTCCAGGGTCACACTGAAGCTTTCTTT. Residues: CASVQGHTEAFF.

This clonotype was detected many times. V is TRBV4-2 and J is TRBJ2-1; D gene unclear. V lost 1 base and J 7 bases, leaving 5 bases between the germline ends. In germline, CDR1 is LGHNA, CDR2 YNFKEQ. There are 12 residues in the CDR3. CDR3 in amino acids: CASSQGRNEQFF. The DNA for the CDR3 is TGTGCCAGCAGCCAAGGCCGTAATGAGCAGTTCTTC.

This clonotype has a handful of counts. The chain recombines TRBV27 with TRBJ2-1; 11 bases align to TRBD2. J gave up 7 bases and V 6 bases, and 8 bases lay outside the gene matches. Germline V CDR1 and CDR2: MNHEY, SMNVEV (reference sequence). The CDR3 loop spans 15 amino acids. The DNA of the CDR3 is TGTGCCAGCAGCCCGACTAGCGGGGCTGGGAATGAGCAGTTCTTC. As protein: CASSPTSGAGNEQFF.

This clonotype was counted at least ten times. This chain links TRBV20-1 with TRBJ2-7, with 10 nucleotides matching TRBD2. Germline V gives CDR1 DFQATT, CDR2 SNEGSKA (reference sequence). J was trimmed by 5 bases and V by 5 bases; bases with no gene match: 6. This CDR3 has 13 residues. CDR3 sequence (DNA): TGCAGTGCTTCAGGGACTAGCGATCACGAGCAGTACTTC. The encoded protein is CSASGTSDHEQYF.

This sequence joins TRBV30 and TRBJ1-5, with D unclear. The CDR3 contains 14 residues. Germline assignment: CDR1 GTSNPN and CDR2 SVGIG (reference sequence). V lost 1 base to trimming and J lost 5 bases, with 12 bases between them. CDR3 region: CAWSASFGHQPQHF. The CDR3 nucleotides read TGTGCCTGGAGTGCTTCCTTCGGGCATCAGCCCCAGCATTTT. Full variable domain (outside the CDR3, taken from reference TRBV30 and TRBJ1-5): SQTIHQWPATLVQPVGSPLSLECTVEGTSNPNLYWYRQAAGRGLQLLFYSVGIGQISSEVPQNLSASRPQDRQFILSSKKLLLSDSGFYLCAWSASFGHQPQHFGDGTRLSIL.

The chain combines TRBV7-8 with TRBJ1-1, with 7 nucleotides matching TRBD1. In germline, CDR1 is SGHVS, CDR2 FQNEAQ. This CDR3 spans 13 amino acids. V was pared by 2 bases and J by 8 bases, with 5 bases of the junction left unmatched. In DNA form, the CDR3 reads TGTGCCAGCAGCTTAAGACAGGGTTCAGAAGCTTTCTTT. Its protein is CASSLRQGSEAFF.

This clonotype came up once. The gene calls are TRBV7-9 and TRBJ2-7; 8 nucleotides match TRBD2. The CDR3 loop spans 15 amino acids. Per the germline V gene, CDR1 is SEHNR and CDR2 is FQNEAQ (reference sequence). With 4 bases clipped from V and 5 bases from J, the junction kept 10 bases outside the gene matches. The CDR3 DNA follows: TGTGCCAGCAGCTATTACTCGGGGGGGGTGGACGAGCAGTACTTC. Protein sequence: CASSYYSGGVDEQYF.

This rearrangement joins TRBV7-9 to TRBJ2-1; 12 nucleotides line up with TRBD2. Germline V gives CDR1 SEHNR, CDR2 FQNEAQ (reference sequence). The CDR3 is made up of 18 amino acids. J lost 1 base, V lost 4 bases, and 8 bases had no gene match. The CDR3 DNA sequence: TGTGCCAGCAGCTACGAGCTAGCGGGAGGGGGGTCCTACAATGAGCAGTTCTTC. Translating gives CASSYELAGGGSYNEQFF. Based on the CDR3 plus reference TRBV7-9 and TRBJ2-1, the full variable domain is DTGVSQNPRHKITKRGQNVTFRCDPISEHNRLYWYRQTLGQGPEFLTYFQNEAQLEKSRLLSDRFSAERPKGSFSTLEIQRTEQGDSAMYLCASSYELAGGGSYNEQFFGPGTRLTVL.

Many counts were recorded for this clonotype. The rearrangement uses TRBV7-6 and TRBJ2-7; no clear D gene. CDR1 is SGHVS, CDR2 FNYEAQ, per germline. This CDR3 region has 12 residues. V gave up 6 bases and J gave up 2 bases, with 8 bases separating them. CDR3 residues: CASSSAPYEQYF. CDR3 nucleotide sequence: TGTGCCAGCAGTTCCGCCCCCTACGAGCAGTACTTC.

This clonotype was seen repeatedly, ten times or more. The chain joins TRBV28 to TRBJ2-7; the D is unclear. The CDR3 extends over 14 amino acids. Trimming removed 3 bases from V and 3 bases from J, with 12 bases in between. Germline CDR1 MDHEN, CDR2 SYDVKM. The CDR3: CASSFMGFDYEQYF. The CDR3 coding sequence is TGTGCCAGCAGTTTTATGGGGTTTGACTACGAGCAGTACTTC. Complete variable domain (other parts from reference TRBV28 and TRBJ2-7): DVKVTQSSRYLVKRTGEKVFLECVQDMDHENMFWYRQDPGLGLRLIYFSYDVKMKEKGDIPEGYSVSREKKERFSLILESASTNQTSMYLCASSFMGFDYEQYFGPGTRLTVT.

This clonotype was seen many times. The chain employs TRBV5-1 and TRBJ2-7, with 13 bases matching TRBD2. The germline CDR1 and CDR2 sequences are SGHRS and YFSETQ. This CDR3 region has 15 residues. The V and J ends lost 4 bases and 6 bases, in that order; junction bases with no gene match: 7. CDR3 nucleotides: TGCGCCAGCAGCCCCGGACTAGCGGGAGTCAGCGAGCAGTACTTC. It is translated as CASSPGLAGVSEQYF.

The J gene is TRBJ2-1, the V gene TRBV20-1; 10 nucleotides agree with TRBD2. With the DNA end fitting TRBJ2-7 better, the J assignment may be wrong. The germline CDR1 and CDR2 sequences are DFQATT and SNEGSKA (reference sequence). The length of the CDR3 is 16 residues. CDR3 sequence: CSAKLAGPVSYNEQYF. DNA for the CDR3: TGCAGTGCCAAACTAGCGGGGCCCGTCTCCTACAATGAGCAGTACTTC.

This clonotype was seen many times. The rearrangement joins TRBV6-1 to TRBJ2-5; TRBD1 matches 12 bases. In germline, CDR1 is MNHNS, CDR2 SASEGT. The CDR3 loop spans 15 amino acids. V trimming: 6 bases; J trimming: 2 bases; junction bases outside the gene matches: 4. CDR3 residues: CASRGQGAGQETQYF. Here the CDR3 DNA reads TGTGCCAGCAGGGGACAGGGGGCCGGACAAGAGACCCAGTACTTC.

The sample holds many counts of this clonotype. J is TRBJ1-4 and V is TRBV3-1; TRBD1 is a possible D gene (5 bases). The CDR3 loop spans 16 amino acids. CDR1 LGHDT and CDR2 YNNKEL come from the germline V gene (reference sequence). V was pared by 2 bases and J by 7 bases, with 17 bases between. CDR3 coding DNA: TGTGCCAGCAGCCAACAAACCGGGACGTCCGGTGAAAAACTGTTTTTT. Translated, it gives CASSQQTGTSGEKLFF.

This clonotype came up many times. This chain links TRBV20-1 with TRBJ1-1; D perhaps matches TRBD1 (6 bases). This CDR3 is built from 14 residues. The germline V gene encodes CDR1 DFQATT and CDR2 SNEGSKA (reference sequence). The V gene lost 4 bases and the J gene lost 2 bases, with 14 bases spanning the gap. CDR3 amino acids: CSAIRGQLNTEAFF. The DNA for the CDR3 is TGCAGTGCTATCAGGGGACAATTAAACACTGAAGCTTTCTTT.